This T cell receptor (beta chain) was observed in a study of neurological immune-mediated disorders. Findings of the study overall: Expanded clones shared no CDR3 amino acid sequences across subjects, suggesting private repertoires in all groups.

The cDNA was generated through 5'RACE incorporating 10-nucleotide random UMIs. A single run covered 15-18 subjects with over 170 million TCR-beta sequences. One entry per CDR3 protein, called by TCRdb with MiXCR from the 5' RACE reads. The sample has 66,000 or so distinct CDR3 sequences, roughly 4.8% seen once. Unsorted libraries were derived from 2 million PBMCs stored at -80 C. Comment on this clonotype: Its target is unknown. A much larger clone lies a single base off, so this may be a read error.

The clonotype originates from a man in his thirties or forties with multiple sclerosis. The specimen sequenced was PBMCs.

The CDR3 is CASSYSSNRKETQYF. CDR3 sequence (DNA): TGTGCCAGCAGTTACTCGAGCAACAGAAAAGAGACCCAGTACTTC. The chain is built from TRBV6-6 and TRBJ2-5; no definite D call. Trimming stripped 0 bases from V and 3 bases from J, with 11 bases between. There are 15 residues in the CDR3. Germline V gives CDR1 MNHNY, CDR2 SVGAGI (reference sequence).